Listed below are T cell receptor beta chains from one sample, sequenced in a study of blood T cell repertoires in COVID-19. Using immunoSEQ multiplex PCR, the repertoire was profiled, and TCRdb retains in-frame clones only, with some absent. This sample has over 120,000 clones, with 75% to 85% found just once. Sequencing was performed on peripheral blood. Source of these receptors: a man in his fifties or sixties with active or convalescent COVID-19. The CDR3 runs from the conserved cysteine through the conserved F or W. The order of the fields is V gene, D gene, clone size, J gene, CDR3 DNA, CDR3 protein. D genes are given only for firm matches. Rows give clone size only sometimes, using once, few, many, or a class for an expanded clone.

v_call: TRBV15; d_call: .; clone_size: .; j_call: TRBJ2-1; cdr3_nt: TGTGCCACCAGCCGTCTTTCTGAGGCCCGTGAGCAGTTCTTC; cdr3_aa: CATSRLSEAREQFF
v_call: TRBV11-3; d_call: TRBD1; clone_size: .; j_call: TRBJ2-7; cdr3_nt: TGTGCCAGCACCCCAGGGGGCGAGCGGTACGAGCAGTACTTC; cdr3_aa: CASTPGGERYEQYF
v_call: TRBV19; d_call: .; clone_size: .; j_call: TRBJ1-1; cdr3_nt: TGTGCCAGTAGTATAAATGGGAGGCGGTTTTCTGAAGCTTTCTTT; cdr3_aa: CASSINGRRFSEAFF
v_call: TRBV19; d_call: .; clone_size: .; j_call: TRBJ2-1; cdr3_nt: TGTGCCAGTAGTATAATAGGAGAAATATACAATGAGCAGTTCTTC; cdr3_aa: CASSIIGEIYNEQFF
v_call: TRBV19; d_call: TRBD1; clone_size: .; j_call: TRBJ1-1; cdr3_nt: TGTGCCAGTAACAACGGACAGGGTCGTCCGAACACTGAAGCTTTCTTT; cdr3_aa: CASNNGQGRPNTEAFF
v_call: TRBV19; d_call: .; clone_size: once; j_call: TRBJ1-2; cdr3_nt: TGTGCCAGTAGTATACTGATGCCACAGGGTCCATTGGGGAAGGCTTATGGCTACACCTTC; cdr3_aa: CASSILMPQGPLGKAYGYTF
v_call: TRBV4-3; d_call: TRBD1; clone_size: .; j_call: TRBJ1-2; cdr3_nt: TGCGCCAGCAGCCAAGAAGGGACAGGGAACTATGGCTACACCTTC; cdr3_aa: CASSQEGTGNYGYTF
v_call: TRBV29-1; d_call: .; clone_size: .; j_call: TRBJ1-1; cdr3_nt: TGCAGCGTTAAGCATGCTGGCACTGAAGCTTTCTTT; cdr3_aa: CSVKHAGTEAFF
v_call: TRBV5-4; d_call: .; clone_size: .; j_call: TRBJ2-1; cdr3_nt: TGTGCCAGCAGCTTGGGTCGGGGTGAGCAGTTCTTC; cdr3_aa: CASSLGRGEQFF
v_call: TRBV24-1; d_call: TRBD2; clone_size: .; j_call: TRBJ2-1; cdr3_nt: TGTGCCACCAGTGATTCTGGGACTAGCGGGATCTACAATGAGCAGTTCTTC; cdr3_aa: CATSDSGTSGIYNEQFF
v_call: TRBV12-3/TRBV12-4; d_call: .; clone_size: .; j_call: TRBJ1-3; cdr3_nt: TGTGCCGGATCGAACCTAGGTGGAAACACCATATATTTT; cdr3_aa: CAGSNLGGNTIYF
v_call: TRBV28; d_call: .; clone_size: .; j_call: TRBJ1-2; cdr3_nt: TGTGCCAGCAGTTCCCCGGCAGGGTTGAAGCCTGGCTACACCTTC; cdr3_aa: CASSSPAGLKPGYTF